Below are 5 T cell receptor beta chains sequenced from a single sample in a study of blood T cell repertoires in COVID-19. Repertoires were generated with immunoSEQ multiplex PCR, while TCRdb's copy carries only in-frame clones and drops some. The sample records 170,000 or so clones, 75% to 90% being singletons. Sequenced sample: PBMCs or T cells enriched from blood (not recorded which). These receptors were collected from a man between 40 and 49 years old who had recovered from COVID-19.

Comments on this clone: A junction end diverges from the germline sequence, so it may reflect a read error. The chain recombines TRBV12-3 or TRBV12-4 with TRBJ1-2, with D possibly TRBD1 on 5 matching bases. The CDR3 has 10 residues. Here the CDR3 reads CASSPDKLSF. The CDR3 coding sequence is TGTGCCAGCAGCCCGGACAAACTCTCCTTC.

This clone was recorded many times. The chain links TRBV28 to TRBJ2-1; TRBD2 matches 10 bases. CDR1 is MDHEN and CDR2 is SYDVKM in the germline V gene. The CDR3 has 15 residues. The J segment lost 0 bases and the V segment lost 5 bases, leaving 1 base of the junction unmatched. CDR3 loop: CASSRLAGSYNEQFF. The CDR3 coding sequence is TGTGCCAGCAGTCGACTAGCGGGCTCCTACAATGAGCAGTTCTTC.

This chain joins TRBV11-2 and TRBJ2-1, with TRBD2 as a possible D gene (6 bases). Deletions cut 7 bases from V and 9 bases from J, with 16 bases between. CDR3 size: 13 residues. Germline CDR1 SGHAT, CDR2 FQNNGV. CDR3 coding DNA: TGTGCCAGCACCCCTAGGGGAGCGGGTGAGCAGTTCTTC. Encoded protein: CASTPRGAGEQFF.

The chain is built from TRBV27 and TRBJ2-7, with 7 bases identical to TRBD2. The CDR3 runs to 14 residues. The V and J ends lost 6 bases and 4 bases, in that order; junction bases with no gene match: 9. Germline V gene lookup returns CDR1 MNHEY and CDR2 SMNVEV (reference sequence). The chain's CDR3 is CASRALAAIYEQYF. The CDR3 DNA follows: TGTGCCAGCAGGGCGCTAGCGGCCATTTACGAGCAGTACTTC.

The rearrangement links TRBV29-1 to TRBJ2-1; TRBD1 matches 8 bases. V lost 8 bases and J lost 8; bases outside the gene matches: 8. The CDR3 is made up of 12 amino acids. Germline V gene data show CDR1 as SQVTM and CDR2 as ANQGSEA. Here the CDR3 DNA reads TGCAGCTTCTGGACAGGGTCCGATGAGCAGTTCTTC. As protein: CSFWTGSDEQFF.